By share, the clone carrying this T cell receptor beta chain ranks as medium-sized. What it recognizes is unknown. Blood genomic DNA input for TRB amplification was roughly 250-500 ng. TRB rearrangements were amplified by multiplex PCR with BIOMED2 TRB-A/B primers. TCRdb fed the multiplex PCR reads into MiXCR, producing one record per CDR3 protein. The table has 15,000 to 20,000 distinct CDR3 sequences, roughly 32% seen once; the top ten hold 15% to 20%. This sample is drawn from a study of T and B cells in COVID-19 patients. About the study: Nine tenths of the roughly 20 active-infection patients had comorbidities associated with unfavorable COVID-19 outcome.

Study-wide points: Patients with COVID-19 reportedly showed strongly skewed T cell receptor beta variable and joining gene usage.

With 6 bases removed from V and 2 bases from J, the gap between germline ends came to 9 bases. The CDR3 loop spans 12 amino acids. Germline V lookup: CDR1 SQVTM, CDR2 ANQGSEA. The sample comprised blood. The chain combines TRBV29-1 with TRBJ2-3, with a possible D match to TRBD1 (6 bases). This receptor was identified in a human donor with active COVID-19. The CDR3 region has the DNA TGCAGCGTCGGACAGAACACAGATACGCAGTATTTT. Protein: CSVGQNTDTQYF.